The clone carrying this TCR beta chain showed up just once. The CD8+ and CD4+ T cells were negatively isolated, with the TEMRA cells enriched by FACS. Germline V gene lookup returns CDR1 SEHNR and CDR2 FQNEAQ (reference sequence). V shed 4 bases and J shed 9 bases, with 18 bases lying between them. The CDR3 is made up of 14 amino acids. This sample is drawn from a study of CD8 T cells in Susac syndrome. Reverse transcription of about 0.5 to 1 ug RNA was carried out with random hexamers. A multiplex approach, immunoSEQ multiplex PCR, amplified TCR beta CDR3 across 54 Vbeta and 13 Jbeta. TCRdb passed the immunoSEQ multiplex PCR reads through MiXCR, listing each CDR3 protein once. This sample has some 120,000 distinct CDR3 sequences, with approximately 89% found just once.

The clonotype was recovered from a human donor with multiple sclerosis. Sequenced: CD8+ T cells from PBMCs. The V call is TRBV7-9, the J call TRBJ2-5, with a tentative D call TRBD2 (5 bases). The CDR3 spells CASSSPASQEAQYF. The CDR3 DNA reads TGTGCCAGCAGCTCACCGGCCTCTCAGGAGGCCCAGTACTTC.